The 6 T cell receptor beta chains reported below all come from one sample, sequenced in a study of regulatory T cells in long-lasting Graves disease listed by TCRdb under 2021. Library prep was done by multiplex PCR. The sequencer listed for this sample is Illumina HiSeq 4000. iRepertoire HTBI primers and Arm-PCR amplification of CDR3 regions were used to construct TCR beta libraries. Starting from the raw public reads, TCRdb applied fastp trimming at Q25, assembled clones with MiXCR and retained in-frame beta chains. Identical CDR3 proteins give one entry, which carries the most common genes and DNA. The sample includes about 660,000 distinct CDR3 sequences, with approximately 31% observed a single time. Of the sample, under 50% is held by the ten largest clones. The time point label here, explained by the study, means: persistent/refractory GD, antithyroid drugs over 5 years with positive TRAb. For both TCR sequencing and RNA sequencing, RNA was extracted from PBMCs using TRIzol.

This specimen consisted of peripheral blood mononuclear cells (PBMCs), obtained when the disease was refractory, from a patient treated with antithyroid drugs. These receptors originate from a female donor with Graves disease.

The chain employs TRBV7-2 and TRBJ2-7; maybe TRBD2 (5 bases). The CDR3 is made up of 15 amino acids. Germline CDR1 and CDR2: SGHTA and FQGNSA. Trimming took off 1 base at V and 2 bases at J, with 12 bases between the two ends. CDR3 in amino acids: CASSLVGGGAYEQYF. The CDR3 DNA reads as TGTGCCAGCAGCTTAGTCGGCGGAGGAGCCTACGAGCAGTACTTC.

As concerns this clonotype: It is likely a read error, because the conserved phenylalanine at the end of the CDR3 is missing. The rearrangement joins TRBV30 to TRBJ2-7; D ambiguous. With 0 bases removed from V and 2 bases from J, the gap between germline ends came to 8 bases. CDR3 length: 13 residues. Germline-derived CDR1 and CDR2 are GTSNPN and SVGIG (reference sequence). The CDR3 is CAWSVGNTYEQYL. In nucleotides, the CDR3 is TGTGCCTGGAGTGTAGGGAATACCTACGAGCAGTACCTC.

V is TRBV12-5 and J is TRBJ2-7; D may be TRBD1 or TRBD2 (5 bases each). V lost 2 bases and J 5 bases, leaving 19 bases between the germline ends. The germline CDR1 and CDR2 sequences are LGHNT and FRNRAP. CDR3 length: 16 amino acids. This CDR3 reads CASGLFTGTLADEQYF. The CDR3 DNA follows: TGTGCTAGTGGTTTGTTCACCGGGACCCTCGCCGACGAGCAGTACTTC.

In regard to this clonotype: One junction end does not reproduce the germline sequence, and a read error may be involved. The chain carries TRBV2 and TRBJ2-1, with 7 nucleotides matching TRBD2. The CDR3 totals 15 residues. CDR1 and CDR2 from the germline V gene are SNHLY and FYNNEI. The CDR3 reads CASSYGRMRNNERFF. CDR3 bases: TGTGCCAGCAGTTACGGGAGGATGAGGAACAATGAGCGGTTCTTC.

The chain recombines TRBV18 with TRBJ1-4; no reliable D call. Looked up from germline, CDR1 is KGHSH and CDR2 is LQKENI. V was pared by 3 bases and J by 8 bases, with 13 bases between. The CDR3 consists of 14 residues. For the CDR3, the DNA is TGTGCCAGCTCACCCCTGGACTCCGGAGAAAAACTGTTTTTT. This gives the protein CASSPLDSGEKLFF.

The rearrangement joins TRBV30 to TRBJ1-2; D unresolved. CDR3 length equals 12 residues. Germline assignment: CDR1 GTSNPN and CDR2 SVGIG (reference sequence). V was cut by 2 bases and J by 3 bases, with 7 bases left in between. The CDR3 DNA sequence: TGTGCCTGGAGTAGGAGATACTATGGCTACACCTTC. The encoded protein is CAWSRRYYGYTF.